This T cell receptor (beta chain) was profiled in a study of T cell repertoires in cytomegalovirus infection. General study points: Cumulative public TCR beta family frequency identified carriers of CMV plus the relevant HLA.

In germline, CDR1 is SGHVS, CDR2 FNYEAQ. The CDR3 runs 14 residues. Between the trimmed V and J ends, which lost 4 bases and 5 bases, there was a span of 14 bases. A few counts support this clonotype. Its specificity is not known. Each CDR3 protein gets one entry after TCRdb re-called the reads with MiXCR. Of about 770,000 distinct CDR3 sequences in the sample, 25% to 35% were seen once. Sequencing was performed on cultured CD8+ T cells from PBMCs, taken from culture after CMV antigen stimulation. The chain has TRBV7-6 and TRBJ2-5; D assignment may be TRBD1 or TRBD2 (6 bases each). The sequence derives from a human donor in good health (CMV status not recorded). Some clones in this sample may be carry-over from other donors' samples. The CDR3 loop reads CASSSRGPRETQYF. In DNA form, the CDR3 reads TGTGCCAGCAGCTCTCGGGGGCCCAGGGAGACCCAGTACTTC.